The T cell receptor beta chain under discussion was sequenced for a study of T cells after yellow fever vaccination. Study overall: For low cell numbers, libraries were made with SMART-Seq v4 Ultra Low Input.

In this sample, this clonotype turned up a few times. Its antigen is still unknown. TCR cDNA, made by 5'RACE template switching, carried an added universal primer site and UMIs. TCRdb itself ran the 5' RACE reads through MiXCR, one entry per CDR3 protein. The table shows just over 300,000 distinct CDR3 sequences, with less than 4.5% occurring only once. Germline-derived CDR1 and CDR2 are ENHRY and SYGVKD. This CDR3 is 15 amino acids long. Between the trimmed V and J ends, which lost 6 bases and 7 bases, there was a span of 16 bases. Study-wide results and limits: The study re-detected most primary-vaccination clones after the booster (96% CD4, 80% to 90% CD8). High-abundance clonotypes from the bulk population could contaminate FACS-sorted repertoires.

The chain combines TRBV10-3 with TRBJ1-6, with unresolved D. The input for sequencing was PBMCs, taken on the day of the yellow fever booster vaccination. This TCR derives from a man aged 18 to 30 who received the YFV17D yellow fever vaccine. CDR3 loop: CAIRARVDGNSPLHF. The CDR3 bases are TGTGCCATCAGGGCCCGAGTGGATGGGAATTCACCCCTCCACTTT.